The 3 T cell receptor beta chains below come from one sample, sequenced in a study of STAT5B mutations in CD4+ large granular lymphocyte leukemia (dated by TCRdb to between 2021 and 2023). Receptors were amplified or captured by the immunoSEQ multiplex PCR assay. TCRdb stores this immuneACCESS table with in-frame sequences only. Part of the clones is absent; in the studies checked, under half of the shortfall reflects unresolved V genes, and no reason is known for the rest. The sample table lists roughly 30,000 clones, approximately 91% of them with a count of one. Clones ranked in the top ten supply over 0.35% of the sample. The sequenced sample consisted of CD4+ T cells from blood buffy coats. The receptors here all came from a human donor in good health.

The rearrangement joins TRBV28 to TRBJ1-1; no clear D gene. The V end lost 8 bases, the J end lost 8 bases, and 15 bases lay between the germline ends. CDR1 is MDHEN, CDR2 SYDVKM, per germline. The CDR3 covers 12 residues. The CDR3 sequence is CASRWGSYEAFF. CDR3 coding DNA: TGTGCCAGCCGCTGGGGTTCCTACGAAGCTTTCTTT. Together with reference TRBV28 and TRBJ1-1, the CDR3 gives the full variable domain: DVKVTQSSRYLVKRTGEKVFLECVQDMDHENMFWYRQDPGLGLRLIYFSYDVKMKEKGDIPEGYSVSREKKERFSLILESASTNQTSMYLCASRWGSYEAFFGQGTRLTVV.

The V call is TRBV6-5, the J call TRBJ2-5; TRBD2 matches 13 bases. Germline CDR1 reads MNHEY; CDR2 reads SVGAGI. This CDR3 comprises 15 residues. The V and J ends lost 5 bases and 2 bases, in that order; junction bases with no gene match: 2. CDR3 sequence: CASSQTSGRQETQYF. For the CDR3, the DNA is TGTGCCAGCAGTCAGACTAGCGGGAGGCAAGAGACCCAGTACTTC.

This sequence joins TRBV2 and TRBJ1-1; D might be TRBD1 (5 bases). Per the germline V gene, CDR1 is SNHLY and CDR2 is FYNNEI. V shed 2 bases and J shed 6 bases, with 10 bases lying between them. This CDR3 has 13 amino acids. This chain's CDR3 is CASSEMRDAEAFF. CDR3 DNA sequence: TGTGCCAGCAGTGAAATGAGGGACGCTGAAGCTTTCTTT.